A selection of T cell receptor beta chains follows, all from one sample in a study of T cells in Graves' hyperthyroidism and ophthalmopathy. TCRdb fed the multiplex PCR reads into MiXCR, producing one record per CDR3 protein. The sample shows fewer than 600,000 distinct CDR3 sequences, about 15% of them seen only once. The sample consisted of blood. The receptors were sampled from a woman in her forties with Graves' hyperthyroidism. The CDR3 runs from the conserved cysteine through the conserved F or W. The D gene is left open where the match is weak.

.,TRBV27,CASSSRISNQPQHF
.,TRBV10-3,CATAEGRDSNQPQHF
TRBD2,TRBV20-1,CSARGLAGGEQFF
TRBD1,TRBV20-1,CSATDRTWAEAFF
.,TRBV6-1,CASIHENTGELFF
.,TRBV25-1,CASRRRGEAFF
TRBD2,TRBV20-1,CSAPSGRAEKTQYF
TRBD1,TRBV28,CASSLLSGGHHF
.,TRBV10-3,CAISDRGSGNTIYF
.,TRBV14,CASSQGRDYREKLFF
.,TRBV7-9,CASSLDGGGTEAFF
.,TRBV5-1,CASSLEVSGYEQYF
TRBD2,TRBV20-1,CSARYALFSGSSTDTQYF
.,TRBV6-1,CASSGQSGNTIYF
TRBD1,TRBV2,CASSVPGQGIHEQYF
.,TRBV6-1,CASSELFGVSNNEQFF
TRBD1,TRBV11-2,CASSFGTGGTYEQYF
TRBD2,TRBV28,CASSFTSGSGFEQFF
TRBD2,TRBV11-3,CAIGGGEQFF
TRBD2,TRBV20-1,CSARVLAGASYEQYF
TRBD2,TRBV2,CASSEGTSGSWSYEQYF
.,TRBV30,CAWSEYNEQYF
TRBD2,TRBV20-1,CSARLGLAGNQFF
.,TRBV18,CASSEADGFGGYTF
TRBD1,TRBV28,CASSWTGTQYF
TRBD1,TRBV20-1,CSARDSGLYSNQPQHF
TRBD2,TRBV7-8,CASSFLLAGHNEQFF
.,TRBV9,CASSVAGLRDEQYF
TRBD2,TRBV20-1,CSAYSGSGPYEQYF
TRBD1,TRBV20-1,CSARDNRTGFNQPQHF
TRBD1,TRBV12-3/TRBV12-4,CASSLNPDRVYEQYF
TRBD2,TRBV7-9,CASRFARLAGPPQETQYF
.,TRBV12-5,CASGPDVGDTQYF
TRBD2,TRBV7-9,CASSSHGGETQYF
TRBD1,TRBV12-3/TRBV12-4,CASSRGTGGSEAFF
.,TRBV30,CAWSKDPNQAGYTF
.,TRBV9,CASSAGINTEAFF
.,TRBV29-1,CSVPTWLRGTIYF
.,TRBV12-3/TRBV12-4,CASSPGATGNSPLHF
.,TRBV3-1,CASSQDTGSPLHF
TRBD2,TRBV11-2,CASSLEPHGMGLVYNEQFF
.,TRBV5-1,CASSLADGDTQYF
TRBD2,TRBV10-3,CAISSPQRGAYNEQFF
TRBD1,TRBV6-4,CASSKQGNYGYTF
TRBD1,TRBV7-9,CASSLGDRGPYNEQFF